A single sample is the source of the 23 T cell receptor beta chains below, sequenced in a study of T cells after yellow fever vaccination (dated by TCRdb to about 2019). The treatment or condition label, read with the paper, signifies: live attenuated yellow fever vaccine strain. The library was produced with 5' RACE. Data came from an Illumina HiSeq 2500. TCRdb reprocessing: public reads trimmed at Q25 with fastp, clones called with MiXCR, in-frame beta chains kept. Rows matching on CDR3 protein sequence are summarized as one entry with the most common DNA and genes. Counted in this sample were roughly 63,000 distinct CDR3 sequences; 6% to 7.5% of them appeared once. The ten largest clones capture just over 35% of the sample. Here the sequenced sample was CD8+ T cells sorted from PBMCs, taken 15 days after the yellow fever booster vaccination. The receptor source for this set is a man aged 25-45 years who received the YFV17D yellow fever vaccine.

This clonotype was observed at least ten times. The DNA of the CDR3 is TGTGCCAGCAGCCCGGGTTTAGCGATGCTCGTGGAGACCCAGTACTTC. This codes for CASSPGLAMLVETQYF. V and J are TRBV9 and TRBJ2-5; D might be TRBD2 (5 bases). This CDR3 comprises 16 residues. Germline CDR1 SGDLS, CDR2 YYNGEE. Deletions cut 4 bases from V and 5 bases from J, with 21 bases between.

The CDR3 coding sequence is TGCAGTGGAACGATAGGAGGACAGTCCTACGAGCAGTACTTC. Protein product: CSGTIGGQSYEQYF. This chain joins TRBV20-1 and TRBJ2-7, with D possibly being TRBD1 (6 bases). CDR1 DFQATT and CDR2 SNEGSKA come from the germline V gene (reference sequence). Trimming removed 7 bases from V and 1 base from J, with 17 bases in between. This CDR3 spans 14 amino acids.

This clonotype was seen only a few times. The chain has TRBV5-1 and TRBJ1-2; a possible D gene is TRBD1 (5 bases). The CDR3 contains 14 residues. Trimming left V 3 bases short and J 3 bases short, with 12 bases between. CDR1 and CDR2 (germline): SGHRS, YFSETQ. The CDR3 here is CASSWDRPDYGYTF. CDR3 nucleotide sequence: TGCGCCAGCAGCTGGGACCGTCCCGACTATGGCTACACCTTC.

This chain's CDR3 is CSDRLGDSTDTQYF. The DNA of the CDR3 is TGCAGTGATCGATTAGGGGACAGCACAGATACGCAGTATTTT. The chain employs TRBV29-1 and TRBJ2-3; possibly TRBD1 or TRBD2 for D (5 bases each). This CDR3 spans 14 amino acids. CDR1 SQVTM and CDR2 ANQGSEA come from the germline V gene.

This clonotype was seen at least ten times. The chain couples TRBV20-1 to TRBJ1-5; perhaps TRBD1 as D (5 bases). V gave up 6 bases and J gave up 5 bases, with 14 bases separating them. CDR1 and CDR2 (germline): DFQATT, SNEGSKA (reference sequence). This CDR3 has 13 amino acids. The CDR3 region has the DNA TGCAGTGCCACAGACAGTTCGGATCAGCCCCAGCATTTT. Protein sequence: CSATDSSDQPQHF.

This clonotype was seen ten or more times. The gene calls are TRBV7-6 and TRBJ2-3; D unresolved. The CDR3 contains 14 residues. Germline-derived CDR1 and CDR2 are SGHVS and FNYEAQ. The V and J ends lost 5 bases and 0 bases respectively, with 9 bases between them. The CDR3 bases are TGTGCCAGCAGCCCCCCAGCTAGCACAGATACGCAGTATTTT. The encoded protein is CASSPPASTDTQYF.

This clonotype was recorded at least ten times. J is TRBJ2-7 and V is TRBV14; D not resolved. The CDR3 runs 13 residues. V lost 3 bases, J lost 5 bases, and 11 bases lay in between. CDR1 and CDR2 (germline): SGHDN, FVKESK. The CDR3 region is CASSQATSHEQYF. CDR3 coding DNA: TGTGCCAGCAGCCAGGCCACGAGCCACGAGCAGTACTTC. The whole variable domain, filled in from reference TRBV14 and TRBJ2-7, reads EAGVTQFPSHSVIEKGQTVTLRCDPISGHDNLYWYRRVMGKEIKFLLHFVKESKQDESGMPNNRFLAERTGGTYSTLKVQPAELEDSGVYFCASSQATSHEQYFGPGTRLTVT.

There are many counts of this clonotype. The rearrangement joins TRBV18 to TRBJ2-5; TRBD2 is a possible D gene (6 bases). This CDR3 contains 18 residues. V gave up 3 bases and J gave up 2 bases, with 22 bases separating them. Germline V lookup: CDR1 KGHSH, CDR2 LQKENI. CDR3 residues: CASSPSTVTGDPQETQYF. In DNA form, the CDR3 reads TGTGCCAGCTCACCGTCAACGGTCACGGGGGACCCACAAGAGACCCAGTACTTC.

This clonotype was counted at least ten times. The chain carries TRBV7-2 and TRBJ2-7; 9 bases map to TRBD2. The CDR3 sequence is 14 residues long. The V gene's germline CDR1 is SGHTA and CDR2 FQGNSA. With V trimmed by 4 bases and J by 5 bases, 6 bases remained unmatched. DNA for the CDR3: TGTGCCAGCAGCTACTTAGCGGGAGAGGACGAGCAGTACTTC. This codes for CASSYLAGEDEQYF.

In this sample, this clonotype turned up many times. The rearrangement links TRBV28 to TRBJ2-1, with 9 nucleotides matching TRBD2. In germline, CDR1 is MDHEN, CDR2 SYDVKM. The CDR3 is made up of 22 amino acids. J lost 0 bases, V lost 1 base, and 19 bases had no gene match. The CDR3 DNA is TGTGCCAGCAGTTTATTGATCCAACGGAGGGCTAGCGGGGATAGCTCCTACAATGAGCAGTTCTTC. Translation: CASSLLIQRRASGDSSYNEQFF.

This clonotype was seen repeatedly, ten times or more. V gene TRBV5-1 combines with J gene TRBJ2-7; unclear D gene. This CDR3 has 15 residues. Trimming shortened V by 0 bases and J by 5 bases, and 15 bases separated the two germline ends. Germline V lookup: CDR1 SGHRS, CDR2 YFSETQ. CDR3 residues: CASSLVPEGAHEQYF. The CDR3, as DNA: TGCGCCAGCAGCTTGGTTCCAGAAGGTGCCCACGAGCAGTACTTC.

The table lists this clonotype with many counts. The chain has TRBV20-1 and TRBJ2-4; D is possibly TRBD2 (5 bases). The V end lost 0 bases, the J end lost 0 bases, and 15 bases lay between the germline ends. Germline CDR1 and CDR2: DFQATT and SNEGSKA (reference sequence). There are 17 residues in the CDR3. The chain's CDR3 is CSARDLVRGLAKNIQYF. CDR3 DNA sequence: TGCAGTGCTAGAGATCTGGTGAGAGGACTAGCCAAAAACATTCAGTACTTC.

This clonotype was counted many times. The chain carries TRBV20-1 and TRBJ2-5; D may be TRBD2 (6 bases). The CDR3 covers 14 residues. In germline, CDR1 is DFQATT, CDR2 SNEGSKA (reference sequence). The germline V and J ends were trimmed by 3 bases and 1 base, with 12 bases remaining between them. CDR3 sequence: CSARAGTGQETQYF. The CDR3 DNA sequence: TGCAGTGCTAGGGCAGGGACTGGCCAAGAGACCCAGTACTTC.

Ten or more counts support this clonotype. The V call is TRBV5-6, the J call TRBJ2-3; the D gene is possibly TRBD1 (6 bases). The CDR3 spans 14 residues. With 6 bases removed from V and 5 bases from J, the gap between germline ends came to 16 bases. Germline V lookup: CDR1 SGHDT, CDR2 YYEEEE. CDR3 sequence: CASTVTGQRDTQYF. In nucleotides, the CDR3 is TGTGCCAGCACCGTAACAGGACAGAGAGATACGCAGTATTTT.

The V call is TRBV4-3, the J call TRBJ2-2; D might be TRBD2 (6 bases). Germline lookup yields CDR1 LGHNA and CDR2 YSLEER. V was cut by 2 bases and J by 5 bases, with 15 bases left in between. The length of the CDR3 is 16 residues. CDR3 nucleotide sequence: TGCGCCAGCAGCCAACCGCCGGGACTCTCTACCGGGGAGCTGTTTTTT. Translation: CASSQPPGLSTGELFF.

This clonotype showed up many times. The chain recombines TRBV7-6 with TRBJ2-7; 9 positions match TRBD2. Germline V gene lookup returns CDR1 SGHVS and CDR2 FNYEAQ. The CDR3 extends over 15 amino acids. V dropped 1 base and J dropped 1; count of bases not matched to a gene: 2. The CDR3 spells CASSLGLAASYEQYF. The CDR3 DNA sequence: TGTGCCAGCAGCTTAGGACTAGCGGCTTCCTACGAGCAGTACTTC. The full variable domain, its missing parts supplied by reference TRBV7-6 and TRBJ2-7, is GAGVSQSPRYKVTKRGQDVALRCDPISGHVSLYWYRQALGQGPEFLTYFNYEAQQDKSGLPNDRFSAERPEGSISTLTIQRTEQRDSAMYRCASSLGLAASYEQYFGPGTRLTVT.

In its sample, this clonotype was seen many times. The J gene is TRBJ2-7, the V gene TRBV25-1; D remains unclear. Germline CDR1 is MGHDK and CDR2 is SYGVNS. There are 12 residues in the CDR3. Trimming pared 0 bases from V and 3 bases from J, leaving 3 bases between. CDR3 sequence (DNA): TGTGCCAGCAGTGAATACAGCTACGAGCAGTACTTC. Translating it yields CASSEYSYEQYF.

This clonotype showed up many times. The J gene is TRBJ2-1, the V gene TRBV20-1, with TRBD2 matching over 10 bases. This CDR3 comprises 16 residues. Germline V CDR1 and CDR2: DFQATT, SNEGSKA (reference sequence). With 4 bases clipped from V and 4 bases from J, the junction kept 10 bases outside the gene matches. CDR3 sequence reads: CSATSFGTSDYNEQFF. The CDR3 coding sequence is TGCAGTGCTACGTCGTTCGGGACTAGCGATTACAATGAGCAGTTCTTC.

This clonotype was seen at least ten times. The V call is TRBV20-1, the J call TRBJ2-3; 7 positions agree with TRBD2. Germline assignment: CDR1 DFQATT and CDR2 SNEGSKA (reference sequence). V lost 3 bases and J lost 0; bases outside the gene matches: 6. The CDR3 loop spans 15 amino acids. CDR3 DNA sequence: TGCAGTGCTAGGGGACTAATAGAAAGCACAGATACGCAGTATTTT. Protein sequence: CSARGLIESTDTQYF.

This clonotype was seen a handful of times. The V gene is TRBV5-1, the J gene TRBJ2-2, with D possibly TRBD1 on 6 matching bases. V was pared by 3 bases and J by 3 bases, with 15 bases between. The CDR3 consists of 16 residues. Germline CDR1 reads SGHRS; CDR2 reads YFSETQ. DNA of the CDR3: TGCGCCAGCAGCTCGATCAGGGGTGTGGACACCGGGGAGCTGTTTTTT. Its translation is CASSSIRGVDTGELFF.

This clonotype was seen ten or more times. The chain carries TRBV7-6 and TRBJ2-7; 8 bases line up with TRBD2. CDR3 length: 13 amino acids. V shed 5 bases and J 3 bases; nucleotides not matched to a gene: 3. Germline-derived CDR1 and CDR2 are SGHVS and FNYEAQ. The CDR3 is CASSASGSYEQYF. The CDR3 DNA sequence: TGTGCCAGCAGCGCGAGCGGGAGCTACGAGCAGTACTTC.

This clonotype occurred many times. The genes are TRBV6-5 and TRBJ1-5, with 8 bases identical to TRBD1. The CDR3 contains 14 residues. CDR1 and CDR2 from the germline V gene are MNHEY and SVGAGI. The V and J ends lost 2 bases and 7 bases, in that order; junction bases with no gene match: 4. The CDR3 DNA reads TGTGCCAGCAGTTACGGACAGGGTGGGCAGCCCCAGCATTTT. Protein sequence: CASSYGQGGQPQHF.

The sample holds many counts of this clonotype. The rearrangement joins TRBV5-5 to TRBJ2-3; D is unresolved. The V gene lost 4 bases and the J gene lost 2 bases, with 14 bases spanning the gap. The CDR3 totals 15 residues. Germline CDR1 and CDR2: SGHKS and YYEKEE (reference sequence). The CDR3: CASSTEDILTDTQYF. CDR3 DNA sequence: TGTGCCAGCAGCACCGAAGACATCCTCACAGATACGCAGTATTTT.